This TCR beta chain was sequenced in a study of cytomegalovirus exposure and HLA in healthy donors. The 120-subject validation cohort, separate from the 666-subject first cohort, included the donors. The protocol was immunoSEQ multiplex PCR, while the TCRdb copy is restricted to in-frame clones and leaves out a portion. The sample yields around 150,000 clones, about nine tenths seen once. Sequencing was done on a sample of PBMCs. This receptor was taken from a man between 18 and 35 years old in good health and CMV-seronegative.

For the CDR3, the DNA is TGTGCCAGCAGTGGATCACAGGGCCGCGCTGAAAAACTGTTTTTT. It translates to CASSGSQGRAEKLFF. The chain recombines TRBV25-1 with TRBJ1-4; perhaps TRBD1 as D (6 bases). CDR1 is MGHDK, CDR2 SYGVNS, per germline. Trimming took 4 bases from V and 7 from J, leaving 16 bases between them. This CDR3 spans 15 amino acids. Supplemented by reference TRBV25-1 and TRBJ1-4, the full variable domain reads EADIYQTPRYLVIGTGKKITLECSQTMGHDKMYWYQQDPGMELHLIHYSYGVNSTEKGDLSSESTVSRIRTEHFPLTLESARPSHTSQYLCASSGSQGRAEKLFFGSGTQLSVL.